Listed below are T cell receptor beta chains from one sample, sequenced in a study of OX40 agonist ivuxolimab in advanced cancers. Method: immunoSEQ multiplex PCR; TCRdb's copy keeps in-frame clones and lacks some. The table lists about 19,000 clones, about 92% of them singletons, with 45% to 50% in the top ten. The source was CD4+ or CD8+ T cells sorted from blood, collected in a trial of the OX40 agonist ivuxolimab. The receptors were sampled from an adult with an advanced solid tumor such as melanoma, head and neck, liver or kidney cancer. Both conserved end residues are part of each CDR3. A D gene is named only where the DNA matches it firmly. Expanded clones get a size class; other rows say once, few or many, or leave the size out.

D gene: TRBD2; J gene: TRBJ2-7; clone size: .; V gene: TRBV5-1; CDR3 protein: CASSDGGGPTYEQYF; CDR3 DNA: TGCGCCAGCAGCGACGGCGGGGGTCCTACCTACGAGCAGTACTTC
D gene: .; J gene: TRBJ1-2; clone size: .; V gene: TRBV5-1; CDR3 protein: CASSLDYGYTF; CDR3 DNA: TGCGCCAGCAGCCTGGACTATGGCTACACCTTC
D gene: .; J gene: TRBJ2-1; clone size: .; V gene: TRBV27; CDR3 protein: CASSPEMVGEQFF; CDR3 DNA: TGTGCCAGCAGCCCAGAGATGGTCGGTGAGCAGTTCTTC
D gene: TRBD1; J gene: TRBJ2-7; clone size: .; V gene: TRBV4-1; CDR3 protein: CASSPGTDYEQYF; CDR3 DNA: TGCGCCAGCAGCCCCGGGACAGACTACGAGCAGTACTTC
D gene: .; J gene: TRBJ1-1; clone size: .; V gene: TRBV9; CDR3 protein: CASSVVSSDIEAFF; CDR3 DNA: TGTGCCAGCAGCGTAGTGTCCAGTGACATTGAAGCTTTCTTT
D gene: .; J gene: TRBJ2-7; clone size: once; V gene: TRBV7-3; CDR3 protein: CASSPTGSSYEQYF; CDR3 DNA: TGTGCCAGCAGCCCAACGGGGAGCTCCTACGAGCAGTACTTC
D gene: .; J gene: TRBJ1-1; clone size: .; V gene: TRBV4-3; CDR3 protein: CASSHLLKQMNTEAFF; CDR3 DNA: TGCGCCAGCAGCCACCTCTTAAAGCAGATGAACACTGAAGCTTTCTTT
D gene: .; J gene: TRBJ1-1; clone size: once; V gene: TRBV28; CDR3 protein: CASSSPPGTRNTEAFF; CDR3 DNA: TGTGCCAGCAGTTCCCCCCCCGGGACAAGAAACACTGAAGCTTTCTTT
D gene: TRBD1; J gene: TRBJ2-1; clone size: .; V gene: TRBV27; CDR3 protein: CASSLLVQGAGNEQFF; CDR3 DNA: TGTGCCAGCAGTTTATTAGTACAGGGGGCGGGGAATGAGCAGTTCTTC
D gene: .; J gene: TRBJ1-2; clone size: .; V gene: TRBV6-5; CDR3 protein: CASSPFRNLLYGYTF; CDR3 DNA: TGTGCCAGCAGTCCTTTCAGGAACCTCCTATATGGCTACACCTTC
D gene: .; J gene: TRBJ1-5; clone size: .; V gene: TRBV5-4; CDR3 protein: CASSFWGQPQHF; CDR3 DNA: TGTGCCAGCAGCTTTTGGGGGCAGCCCCAGCATTTT
D gene: .; J gene: TRBJ2-3; clone size: .; V gene: TRBV7-8; CDR3 protein: CASSLVNPFDTQYF; CDR3 DNA: TGTGCCAGCAGCTTAGTGAATCCTTTTGATACGCAGTATTTT
D gene: TRBD1; J gene: TRBJ1-1; clone size: .; V gene: TRBV11-2; CDR3 protein: CASSFNPGGTEAFF; CDR3 DNA: TGTGCCAGCAGCTTCAACCCAGGGGGCACTGAAGCTTTCTTT
D gene: .; J gene: TRBJ2-1; clone size: .; V gene: TRBV11-2; CDR3 protein: CASSLGSVYNEQFF; CDR3 DNA: TGCGCCAGCAGCTTAGGTTCGGTTTACAATGAGCAGTTCTTC
D gene: TRBD2; J gene: TRBJ2-5; clone size: .; V gene: TRBV7-2; CDR3 protein: CASSLAAPYVAGVGETQYF; CDR3 DNA: TGTGCCAGCAGCTTAGCAGCCCCCTATGTGGCGGGAGTTGGTGAGACCCAGTACTTC
D gene: TRBD2; J gene: TRBJ2-1; clone size: .; V gene: TRBV7-3; CDR3 protein: CASSFGLAVYNEQFF; CDR3 DNA: TGTGCCAGCAGCTTTGGACTAGCGGTCTACAATGAGCAGTTCTTC
D gene: .; J gene: TRBJ2-7; clone size: .; V gene: TRBV5-6; CDR3 protein: CASSLGTDSYEQYF; CDR3 DNA: TGTGCCAGCAGCTTGGGGACAGACTCCTACGAGCAGTACTTC
D gene: .; J gene: TRBJ2-1; clone size: once; V gene: TRBV5-1; CDR3 protein: CASSAGHIDNEQFF; CDR3 DNA: TGCGCCAGCAGCGCGGGACATATAGACAATGAGCAGTTCTTC
D gene: TRBD2; J gene: TRBJ2-3; clone size: .; V gene: TRBV7-8; CDR3 protein: CASSPNRLAGGPRTDTQYF; CDR3 DNA: TGTGCCAGCAGTCCCAATCGACTAGCGGGAGGGCCTAGGACAGATACGCAGTATTTT
D gene: .; J gene: TRBJ2-1; clone size: .; V gene: TRBV9; CDR3 protein: CASSVGGSRSYNEQFF; CDR3 DNA: TGTGCCAGCAGCGTAGGTGGGTCACGCTCCTACAATGAGCAGTTCTTC
D gene: .; J gene: TRBJ1-1; clone size: .; V gene: TRBV15; CDR3 protein: CATSRGTPIMNTEAFF; CDR3 DNA: TGTGCCACCAGCAGGGGGACCCCAATCATGAACACTGAAGCTTTCTTT
D gene: TRBD1; J gene: TRBJ1-4; clone size: .; V gene: TRBV27; CDR3 protein: CASSLLGQGFEKLFF; CDR3 DNA: TGTGCCAGCAGTTTGCTTGGACAGGGGTTTGAAAAACTGTTTTTT
D gene: .; J gene: TRBJ2-5; clone size: .; V gene: TRBV7-9; CDR3 protein: CASSRDAGETQYF; CDR3 DNA: TGTGCCAGCAGCAGGGACGCGGGGGAGACCCAGTACTTC
D gene: .; J gene: TRBJ1-6; clone size: .; V gene: TRBV11-2; CDR3 protein: CASSFGGGGDSPLHF; CDR3 DNA: TGTGCCAGCAGCTTCGGCGGGGGGGGCGATTCACCCCTCCACTTT
D gene: TRBD2; J gene: TRBJ2-3; clone size: .; V gene: TRBV10-1; CDR3 protein: CASSPTGLAGGIGTDTQYF; CDR3 DNA: TGCGCCAGCAGCCCGACGGGACTAGCGGGAGGGATCGGCACAGATACGCAGTATTTT
D gene: .; J gene: TRBJ2-7; clone size: .; V gene: TRBV9; CDR3 protein: CASSAGYEQYF; CDR3 DNA: TGTGCCAGCAGCGCGGGCTACGAGCAGTACTTC
D gene: TRBD1; J gene: TRBJ2-7; clone size: .; V gene: TRBV6-5; CDR3 protein: CASSSGQGWPYEQYF; CDR3 DNA: TGTGCCAGCAGCTCCGGACAGGGTTGGCCCTACGAGCAGTACTTC
D gene: .; J gene: TRBJ1-5; clone size: few; V gene: TRBV2; CDR3 protein: CASSYAGRNQPQHF; CDR3 DNA: TGTGCCAGCAGTTACGCGGGACGAAATCAGCCCCAGCATTTT
D gene: .; J gene: TRBJ2-7; clone size: .; V gene: TRBV6-5; CDR3 protein: CASSYPRSGGVYEQYF; CDR3 DNA: TGTGCCAGCAGTTACCCCAGGTCGGGGGGCGTCTACGAGCAGTACTTC
D gene: .; J gene: TRBJ1-1; clone size: once; V gene: TRBV11-3; CDR3 protein: CASSSPGLLEAFF; CDR3 DNA: TGTGCCAGCAGCTCTCCGGGACTCCTTGAAGCTTTCTTT
D gene: TRBD2; J gene: TRBJ2-2; clone size: .; V gene: TRBV9; CDR3 protein: CASSVAGGQNTGELFF; CDR3 DNA: TGTGCCAGCAGCGTAGCGGGGGGGCAGAACACCGGGGAGCTGTTTTTT
D gene: .; J gene: TRBJ2-5; clone size: .; V gene: TRBV7-9; CDR3 protein: CASSSYYRETQYF; CDR3 DNA: TGTGCCAGCAGCTCTTATTACCGGGAGACCCAGTACTTC